Listed below are T cell receptor beta chains from one sample, sequenced in a study of blood T cell repertoires in COVID-19. Using immunoSEQ multiplex PCR, the repertoire was profiled, and TCRdb retains in-frame clones only, with some absent. This table has roughly 220,000 clones, about 85% appearing once. Source material: peripheral blood. The receptors here all came from a man between 50 and 59 years old who had recovered from COVID-19. CDR3s include the opening cysteine and the closing phenylalanine or tryptophan. The D gene is left open where the match is weak. Where a row states a size, it is once, few, many or the class of an expanded clone; other rows omit it.

J	size	D	V	CDR3	DNA
TRBJ2-5	NA	NA	TRBV7-2	CASSLAGAIKETQYF	TGTGCCAGCAGCTTAGCAGGGGCTATTAAAGAGACCCAGTACTTC
TRBJ1-1	NA	NA	TRBV6-1	CASSEAPGPEAFF	TGTGCCAGCAGTGAAGCTCCGGGTCCTGAAGCTTTCTTT
TRBJ1-2	NA	NA	TRBV9	CASSVGFESGIQYGYTF	TGTGCCAGCAGCGTAGGATTTGAGTCAGGGATACAGTATGGCTACACCTTC
TRBJ2-2	few	TRBD2	TRBV9	CASSASGSRTGELFF	TGTGCCAGCAGCGCTAGCGGGAGTAGAACCGGGGAGCTGTTTTTT
TRBJ2-5	NA	TRBD2	TRBV7-8	CASSLASSGSLIRETQYF	TGTGCCAGCAGCTTAGCCTCTAGCGGGAGTTTGATTAGGGAGACCCAGTACTTC
TRBJ2-7	few	TRBD1	TRBV28	CASKVGTGSPYEQYF	TGTGCCAGCAAGGTCGGGACAGGGTCGCCCTACGAGCAGTACTTC
TRBJ2-7	NA	TRBD2	TRBV5-1	CASSGGLAESYEQYF	TGCGCCAGCAGCGGGGGACTAGCGGAATCCTACGAGCAGTACTTC
TRBJ2-7	NA	NA	TRBV11-2	CASSLSDRGYEQYF	TGTGCCAGCAGCTTATCGGATAGAGGCTACGAGCAGTACTTC
TRBJ2-7	NA	TRBD1	TRBV6-5	CASRPQGSYEQYF	TGTGCCAGCAGGCCACAGGGGTCCTACGAGCAGTACTTC
TRBJ2-7	NA	NA	TRBV11-2	CASSPELGPYEQYF	TGTGCCAGCAGCCCCGAACTAGGCCCCTACGAGCAGTACTTC
TRBJ1-1	NA	TRBD1	TRBV18	CASSPVEGALINTEAFF	TGTGCCAGCTCACCGGTAGAGGGGGCCTTAATCAACACTGAAGCTTTCTTT
TRBJ2-1	once	TRBD2	TRBV5-1	CASSIPGRGGHEQFF	TGCGCCAGCAGCATCCCGGGACGGGGGGGCCATGAGCAGTTCTTC
TRBJ1-2	few	NA	TRBV28	CASSFTGHQISGGYTF	TGTGCCAGCAGTTTCACCGGACACCAAATTAGCGGTGGCTACACCTTC
TRBJ2-3	NA	NA	TRBV28	CASSFLTAVVTDTQYF	TGTGCCAGCAGTTTTTTAACAGCGGTGGTCACAGATACGCAGTATTTT
TRBJ2-7	NA	TRBD1	TRBV28	CASSSTGTGFYEQYF	TGTGCCAGCAGTTCCACCGGGACAGGGTTTTACGAGCAGTACTTC
TRBJ2-3	NA	NA	TRBV7-2	CASSIAGAPREYF	TGTGCCAGCAGCATTGCCGGCGCCCCACGGGAGTATTTT
TRBJ2-7	once	NA	TRBV10-2	CASSVGAYEQYF	TGCGCCAGCAGTGTAGGGGCCTACGAGCAGTACTTC
TRBJ2-2	many	NA	TRBV27	CASSISGTHTGELFF	TGTGCCAGCAGTATCTCCGGGACTCACACCGGGGAGCTGTTTTTT
TRBJ2-7	once	TRBD1	TRBV6-6	CASSSGQGTNSYEQYF	TGTGCCAGCAGTTCAGGACAGGGCACAAATAGCTACGAGCAGTACTTC
TRBJ2-3	NA	TRBD1	TRBV29-1	CSVIGSRGMADTQYF	TGCAGCGTTATAGGGTCCAGGGGGATGGCAGATACGCAGTATTTT
TRBJ2-5	NA	TRBD1	TRBV24-1	CATSETGTGETQYF	TGTGCCACCAGTGAAACCGGGACAGGGGAGACCCAGTACTTC
TRBJ2-7	NA	TRBD1	TRBV27	CASSLWGTEYF	TGTGCCAGCAGTTTATGGGGGACAGAGTACTTC
TRBJ2-7	NA	NA	TRBV18	CASSSDGTYEQYF	TGTGCCAGCTCGTCTGACGGGACCTACGAGCAGTACTTC
TRBJ2-7	NA	TRBD1	TRBV5-1	CASSPGQAAYEQYF	TGCGCCAGCAGCCCGGGACAGGCTGCCTACGAGCAGTACTTC
TRBJ2-5	few	NA	TRBV11-2	CASSSRTKSGETQYF	TGTGCCAGCAGCTCCCGGACTAAGAGCGGGGAGACCCAGTACTTC
TRBJ1-1	NA	TRBD1	TRBV11-2	CASSFSGGTEAFF	TGTGCCAGCAGCTTCTCAGGGGGCACTGAAGCTTTCTTT